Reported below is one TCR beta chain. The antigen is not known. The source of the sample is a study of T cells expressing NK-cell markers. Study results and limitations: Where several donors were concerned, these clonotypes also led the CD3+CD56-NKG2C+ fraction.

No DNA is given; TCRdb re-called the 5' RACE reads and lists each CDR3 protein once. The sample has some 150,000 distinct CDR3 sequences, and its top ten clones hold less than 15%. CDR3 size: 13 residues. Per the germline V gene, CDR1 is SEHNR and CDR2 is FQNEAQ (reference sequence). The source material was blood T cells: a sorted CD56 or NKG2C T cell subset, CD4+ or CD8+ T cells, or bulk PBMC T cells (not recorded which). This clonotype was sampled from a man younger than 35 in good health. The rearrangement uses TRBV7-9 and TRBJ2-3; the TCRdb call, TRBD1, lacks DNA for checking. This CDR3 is CASSLGNRDTQYF.